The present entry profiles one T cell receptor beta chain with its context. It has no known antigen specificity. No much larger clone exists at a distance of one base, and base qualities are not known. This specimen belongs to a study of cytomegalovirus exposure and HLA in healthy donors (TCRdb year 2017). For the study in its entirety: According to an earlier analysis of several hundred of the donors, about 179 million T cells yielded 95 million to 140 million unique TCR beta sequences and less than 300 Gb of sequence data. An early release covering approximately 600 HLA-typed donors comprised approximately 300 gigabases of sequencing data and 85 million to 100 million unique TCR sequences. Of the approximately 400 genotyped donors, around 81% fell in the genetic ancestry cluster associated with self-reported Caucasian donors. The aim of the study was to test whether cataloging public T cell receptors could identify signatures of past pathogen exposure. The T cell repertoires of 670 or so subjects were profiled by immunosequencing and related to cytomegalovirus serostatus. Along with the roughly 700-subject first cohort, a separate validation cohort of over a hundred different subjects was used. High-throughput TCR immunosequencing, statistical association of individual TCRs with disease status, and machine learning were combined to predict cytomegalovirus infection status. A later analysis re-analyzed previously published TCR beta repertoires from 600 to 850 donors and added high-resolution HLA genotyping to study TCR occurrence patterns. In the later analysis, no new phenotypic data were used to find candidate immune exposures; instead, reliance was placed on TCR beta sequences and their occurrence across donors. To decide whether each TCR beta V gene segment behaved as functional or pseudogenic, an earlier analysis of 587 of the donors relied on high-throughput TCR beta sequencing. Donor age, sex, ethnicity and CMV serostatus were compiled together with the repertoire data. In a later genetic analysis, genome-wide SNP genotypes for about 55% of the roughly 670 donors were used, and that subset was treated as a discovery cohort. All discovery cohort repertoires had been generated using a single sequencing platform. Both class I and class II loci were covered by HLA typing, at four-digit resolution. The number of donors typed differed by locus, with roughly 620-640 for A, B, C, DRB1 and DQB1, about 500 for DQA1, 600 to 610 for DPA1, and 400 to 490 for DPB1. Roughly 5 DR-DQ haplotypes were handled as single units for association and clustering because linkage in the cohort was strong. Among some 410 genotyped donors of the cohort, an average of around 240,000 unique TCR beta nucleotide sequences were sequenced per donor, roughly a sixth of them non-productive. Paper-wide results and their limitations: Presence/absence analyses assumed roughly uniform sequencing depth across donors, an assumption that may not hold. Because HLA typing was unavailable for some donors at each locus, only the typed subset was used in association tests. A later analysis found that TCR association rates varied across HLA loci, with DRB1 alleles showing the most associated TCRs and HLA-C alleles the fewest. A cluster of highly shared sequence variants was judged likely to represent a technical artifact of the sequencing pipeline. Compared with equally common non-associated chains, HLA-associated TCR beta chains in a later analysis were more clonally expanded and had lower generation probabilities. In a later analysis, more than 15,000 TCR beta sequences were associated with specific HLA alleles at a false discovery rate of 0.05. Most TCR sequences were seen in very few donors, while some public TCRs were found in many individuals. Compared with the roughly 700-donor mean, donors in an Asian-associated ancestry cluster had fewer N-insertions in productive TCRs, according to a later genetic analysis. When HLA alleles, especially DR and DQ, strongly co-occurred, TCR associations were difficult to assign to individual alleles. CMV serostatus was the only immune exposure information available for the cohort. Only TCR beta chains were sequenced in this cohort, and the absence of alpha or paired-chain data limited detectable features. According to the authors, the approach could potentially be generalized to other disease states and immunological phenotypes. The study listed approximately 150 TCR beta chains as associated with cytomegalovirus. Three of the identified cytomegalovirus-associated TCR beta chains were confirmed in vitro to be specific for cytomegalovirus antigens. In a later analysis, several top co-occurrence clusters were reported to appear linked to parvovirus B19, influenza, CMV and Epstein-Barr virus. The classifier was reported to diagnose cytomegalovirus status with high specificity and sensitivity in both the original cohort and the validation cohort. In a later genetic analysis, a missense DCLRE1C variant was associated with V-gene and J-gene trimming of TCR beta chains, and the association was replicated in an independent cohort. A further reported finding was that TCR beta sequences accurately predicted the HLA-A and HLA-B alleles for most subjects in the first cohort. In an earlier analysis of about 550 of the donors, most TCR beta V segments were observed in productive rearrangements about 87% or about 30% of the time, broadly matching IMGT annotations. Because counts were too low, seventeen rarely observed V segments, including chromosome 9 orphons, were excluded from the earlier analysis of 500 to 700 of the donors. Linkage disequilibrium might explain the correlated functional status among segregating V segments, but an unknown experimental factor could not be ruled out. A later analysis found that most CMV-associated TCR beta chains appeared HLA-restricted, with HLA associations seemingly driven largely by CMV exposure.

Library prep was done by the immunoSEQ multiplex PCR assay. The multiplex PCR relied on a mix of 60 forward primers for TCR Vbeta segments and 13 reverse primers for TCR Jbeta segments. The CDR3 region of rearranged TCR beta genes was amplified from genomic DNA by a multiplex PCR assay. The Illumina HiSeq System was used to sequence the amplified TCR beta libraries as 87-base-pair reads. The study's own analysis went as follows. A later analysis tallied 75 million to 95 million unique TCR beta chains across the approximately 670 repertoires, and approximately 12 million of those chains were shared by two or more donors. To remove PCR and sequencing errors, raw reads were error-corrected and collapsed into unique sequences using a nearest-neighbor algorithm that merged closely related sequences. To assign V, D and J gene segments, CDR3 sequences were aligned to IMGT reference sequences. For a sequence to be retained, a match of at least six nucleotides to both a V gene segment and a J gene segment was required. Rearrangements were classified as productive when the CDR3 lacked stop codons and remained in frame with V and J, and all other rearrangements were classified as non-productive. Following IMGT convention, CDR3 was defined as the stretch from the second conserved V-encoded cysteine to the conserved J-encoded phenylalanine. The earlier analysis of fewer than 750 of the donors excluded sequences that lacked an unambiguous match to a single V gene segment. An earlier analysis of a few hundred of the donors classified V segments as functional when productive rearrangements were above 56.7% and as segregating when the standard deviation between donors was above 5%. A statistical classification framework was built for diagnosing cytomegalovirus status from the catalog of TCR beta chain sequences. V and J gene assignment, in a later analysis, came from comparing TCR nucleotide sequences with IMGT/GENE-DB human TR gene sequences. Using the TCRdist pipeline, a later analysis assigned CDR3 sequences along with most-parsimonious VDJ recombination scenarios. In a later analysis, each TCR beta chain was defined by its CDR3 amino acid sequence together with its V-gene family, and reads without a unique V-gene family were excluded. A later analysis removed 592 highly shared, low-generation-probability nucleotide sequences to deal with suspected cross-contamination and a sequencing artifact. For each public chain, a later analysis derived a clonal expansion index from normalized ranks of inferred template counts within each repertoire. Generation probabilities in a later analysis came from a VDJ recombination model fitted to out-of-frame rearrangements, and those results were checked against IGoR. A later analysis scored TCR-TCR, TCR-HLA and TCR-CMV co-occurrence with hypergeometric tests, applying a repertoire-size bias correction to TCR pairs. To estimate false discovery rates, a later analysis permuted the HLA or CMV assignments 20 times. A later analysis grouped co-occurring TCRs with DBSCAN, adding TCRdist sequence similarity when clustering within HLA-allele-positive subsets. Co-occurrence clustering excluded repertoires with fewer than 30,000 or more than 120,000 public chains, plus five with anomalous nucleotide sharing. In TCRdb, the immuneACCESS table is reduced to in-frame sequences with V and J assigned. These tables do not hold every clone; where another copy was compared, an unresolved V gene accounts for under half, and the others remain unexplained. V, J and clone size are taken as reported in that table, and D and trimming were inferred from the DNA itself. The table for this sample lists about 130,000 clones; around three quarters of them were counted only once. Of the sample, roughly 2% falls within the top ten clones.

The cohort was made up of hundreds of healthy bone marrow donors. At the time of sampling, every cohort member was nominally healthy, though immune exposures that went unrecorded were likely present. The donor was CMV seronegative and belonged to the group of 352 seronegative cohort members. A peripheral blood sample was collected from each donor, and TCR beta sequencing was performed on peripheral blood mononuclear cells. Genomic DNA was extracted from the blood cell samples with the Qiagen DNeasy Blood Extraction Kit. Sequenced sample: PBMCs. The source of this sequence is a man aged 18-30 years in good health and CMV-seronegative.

The sequenced DNA: TGTGCCAGCAGCCCCCGAAGAGGACAGTCCTACGAGCAGTACTTC. It translates as CASSPRRGQSYEQYF. The rearranged segments are TRBV11-3 and TRBJ2-5; the best D guess is TRBD1, with 6 bases matching. TRBJ2-7 explains the end of the DNA better; the J call may be wrong. Spanning cysteine to phenylalanine, the CDR3 consists of 15 amino acids. Just the 45-base CDR3 DNA is kept, in frame starting at base 1. Looking up the germline V gene yields CDR1 SGHNT and CDR2 YENEEA.